These 11 T cell receptor beta chains share one sample of origin, sequenced in a study of memory CD4+ T cells and cytomegalovirus serostatus. The sort gate was single viable CD3+CD4+CD8-CD45RO+ cells for memory CD4+ T cells. Only in-frame clones appear in the TCRdb table, and some are missing; sequencing was by immunoSEQ multiplex PCR. Among some 45,000 clones listed, 70% to 75% were seen once. The sample taken for sequencing was memory CD4+ T cells from blood. The receptors originated from an adult in good health and CMV-seropositive.

The chain is built from TRBV5-4 and TRBJ2-3; 7 bases are shared with TRBD2. V was pared by 0 bases and J by 2 bases, with 3 bases of the junction left unmatched. This CDR3 comprises 15 residues. Germline assignment: CDR1 SGHNT and CDR2 YYREEE (reference sequence). CDR3 in DNA: TGTGCCAGCAGCTTGGTTCTAGCGGACACAGATACGCAGTATTTT. It yields the protein CASSLVLADTDTQYF.

This clone has just a few counts. The chain joins TRBV18 to TRBJ1-4; 7 bases are shared with TRBD1. V trimming: 4 bases; J trimming: 8 bases; junction bases outside the gene matches: 10. Germline V CDR1 and CDR2: KGHSH, LQKENI. The CDR3 runs 15 residues. In DNA, the CDR3 is TGTGCCAGCTCACTCACAGGGGCAGGAAACGAAAAACTGTTTTTT. It encodes CASSLTGAGNEKLFF.

The chain recombines TRBV18 with TRBJ2-5; D may be TRBD2 (7 bases). V lost 4 bases, J lost 6 bases, and 21 bases lay in between. The CDR3 has 16 residues. CDR1 is KGHSH and CDR2 is LQKENI in the germline V gene. CDR3 bases: TGTGCCAGCTCACGTTTGTCGGGGGGCAACGCGAAGACCCAGTACTTC. This gives the protein CASSRLSGGNAKTQYF. Based on the CDR3 plus reference TRBV18 and TRBJ2-5, the full variable domain is NAGVMQNPRHLVRRRGQEARLRCSPMKGHSHVYWYRQLPEEGLKFMVYLQKENIIDESGMPKERFSAEFPKEGPSILRIQQVVRGDSAAYFCASSRLSGGNAKTQYFGPGTRLLVL.

The chain carries TRBV5-1 and TRBJ2-1, with 12 bases aligning to TRBD2. Germline-derived CDR1 and CDR2 are SGHRS and YFSETQ. Germline trimming cut 4 bases from V and 0 bases from J; bases unmatched to any gene: 5. This CDR3 contains 17 residues. The CDR3 here is CASSLRTSGNSYNEQFF. The DNA of the CDR3 is TGCGCCAGCAGCCTACGGACTAGCGGGAACTCCTACAATGAGCAGTTCTTC. The complete variable domain, with remaining parts taken from reference TRBV5-1 and TRBJ2-1, reads KAGVTQTPRYLIKTRGQQVTLSCSPISGHRSVSWYQQTPGQGLQFLFEYFSETQRNKGNFPGRFSGRQFSNSRSEMNVSTLELGDSALYLCASSLRTSGNSYNEQFFGPGTRLTVL.

The chain employs TRBV2 and TRBJ2-3, with D unclear. This CDR3 is 13 amino acids long. Germline V gives CDR1 SNHLY, CDR2 FYNNEI. V was trimmed by 5 bases and J by 5 bases, leaving 11 bases between them. The CDR3 spells CASSPDGRDTQYF. As DNA, the CDR3 is TGTGCCAGCAGTCCAGACGGGCGAGATACGCAGTATTTT.

The chain carries TRBV18 and TRBJ1-3; tentative D call: TRBD1 (5 bases). Per germline, CDR1 KGHSH and CDR2 LQKENI. This CDR3 spans 18 amino acids. The ends were cut back, 10 bases at V and 0 bases at J, with 25 bases in the middle. DNA for the CDR3: TGTGCCACCTTTCCCGGGACGGTCGGATCTTACTCTGGAAACACCATATATTTT. Protein: CATFPGTVGSYSGNTIYF.

The table lists this clone with a count of one. This chain connects TRBV5-4 to TRBJ1-2, with D perhaps TRBD1 (6 bases). Germline values: CDR1 SGHNT, CDR2 YYREEE (reference sequence). The germline V and J ends were trimmed by 3 bases and 8 bases, with 11 bases remaining between them. This CDR3 spans 12 amino acids. The CDR3 nucleotides read TGTGCCAGCAGCTCACAGGGTAGGGGCTACACCTTC. This encodes CASSSQGRGYTF.

The chain combines TRBV14 with TRBJ2-3, with TRBD2 as a possible D gene (7 bases). The germline V gene encodes CDR1 SGHDN and CDR2 FVKESK. This CDR3 spans 15 amino acids. The V gene lost 7 bases and the J gene lost 0 bases, with 14 bases spanning the gap. CDR3 region: CASNIGGPSTDTQYF. The CDR3 region has the DNA TGTGCCAGCAACATCGGGGGGCCCAGCACAGATACGCAGTATTTT.

This clone was counted a few times. The chain joins TRBV11-2 to TRBJ2-5; the match to TRBD2 covers 14 bases. Germline CDR1 reads SGHAT; CDR2 reads FQNNGV. J lost 6 bases, V lost 5 bases, and 5 bases had no gene match. CDR3 length: 15 residues. In DNA, the CDR3 is TGTGCCAGCAGCACGGGACTAGCGGGGGCACAGACCCAGTACTTC. Encoded protein: CASSTGLAGAQTQYF.

This rearrangement joins TRBV6-6 to TRBJ1-2; the match to TRBD1 covers 7 bases. The CDR3 is 12 residues long. The germline V gene has CDR1 MNHNY and CDR2 SVGAGI (reference sequence). V lost 6 bases and J lost 3; bases outside the gene matches: 1. The CDR3 DNA is TGTGCCAGCAGCACAGGGGACTATGGCTACACCTTC. Encoded protein: CASSTGDYGYTF.

J is TRBJ1-6 and V is TRBV7-2; 7 bases align to TRBD1. Germline CDR1 SGHTA, CDR2 FQGNSA. Trimming removed 4 bases from V and 10 bases from J; junction bases left unmatched: 7. The CDR3 consists of 14 residues. The CDR3 protein is CASSSTGEESPLHF. CDR3 coding DNA: TGTGCCAGCAGCTCAACAGGGGAGGAATCACCCCTCCACTTT. The variable domain in full, with the rest retrieved from reference TRBV7-2 and TRBJ1-6, is GAGVSQSPSNKVTEKGKDVELRCDPISGHTALYWYRQSLGQGLEFLIYFQGNSAPDKSGLPSDRFSAERTGGSVSTLTIQRTQQEDSAVYLCASSSTGEESPLHFGNGTRLTVT.